The clone carrying this TCR beta chain occurred a few times. Using its own MiXCR run on the 5' RACE reads, TCRdb lists one record per CDR3 protein. The sample yields about 50,000 distinct CDR3 sequences, about 10% seen once. The sample originates from a study of early T cells in non-severe SARS-CoV-2 infection. V was clipped by 0 bases and J by 1 base, with 13 bases between them. The CDR3 covers 18 residues. The germline V gene has CDR1 MNHNS and CDR2 SASEGT. The receptor was isolated from an adult who was a healthcare worker with PCR-confirmed SARS-CoV-2 infection or an uninfected control (not recorded which). The chain joins TRBV6-1 to TRBJ2-6; tentative D call: TRBD1 (5 bases). Sequenced input: whole blood. The CDR3: CASSEAYVGVSGANVLTF. CDR3 nucleotide sequence: TGTGCCAGCAGTGAAGCTTACGTAGGGGTTTCTGGGGCCAACGTCCTGACTTTC.